This TCR beta chain comes out of a study of T cell repertoires in cytomegalovirus infection. Study-level background: Shared public TCR beta signatures pointed to both CMV infection and a matching HLA type.

TCRdb independently ran MiXCR on the reads; one entry per CDR3 protein. The data contain 150,000 to 200,000 distinct CDR3 sequences, 13% to 15% of them singletons. In this sample, this clonotype turned up many times. What it recognizes is unknown. Study findings and constraints: Cumulative frequency of public TCR beta families picked out carriers of CMV plus the relevant HLA.

The clonotype originates from a human donor in good health (CMV status not recorded). Some clones in this sample may be carry-over from other donors' samples. The specimen sequenced was PBMCs.

The chain's CDR3 is CASSLGSAGGPYEQYF. The DNA of the CDR3 is TGTGCCAGCAGCTTAGGGTCAGCGGGGGGCCCCTACGAGCAGTACTTC. The chain has TRBV7-8 and TRBJ2-7, with 9 positions matching TRBD2. V gave up 1 base and J gave up 2 bases; unmatched junction bases: 6. The CDR3 is 16 residues long. Germline lookup yields CDR1 SGHVS and CDR2 FQNEAQ. The whole variable domain, remainder taken from reference TRBV7-8 and TRBJ2-7, is GAGVSQSPRYKVAKRGQDVALRCDPISGHVSLFWYQQALGQGPEFLTYFQNEAQLDKSGLPSDRFFAERPEGSVSTLKIQRTQQEDSAVYLCASSLGSAGGPYEQYFGPGTRLTVT.